The 19 T cell receptor beta chains listed next were all sequenced from one sample in a study of cytomegalovirus exposure and HLA in healthy donors. 13 Jbeta primers and 60 Vbeta primers were used for the PCR. Generated by immunoSEQ multiplex PCR, the TCRdb table keeps only in-frame clones and is missing some. The repertoire has 150,000 or so clones, 75% to 90% of them found once; the top ten carry around 5.8%. Sequenced sample: PBMCs. These receptors originate from a male donor in good health and CMV-seropositive.

The chain uses TRBV27 and TRBJ1-1; 11 bases align to TRBD1. J gave up 0 bases and V 7 bases, and 10 bases lay outside the gene matches. Germline CDR1 is MNHEY and CDR2 is SMNVEV (reference sequence). This CDR3 is 17 amino acids long. The CDR3 bases are TGTGCCAGCATTAACACGGGACAGGGGGTAATGAACACTGAAGCTTTCTTT. Residues: CASINTGQGVMNTEAFF.

The V call is TRBV7-3, the J call TRBJ2-1; D call uncertain. Trimming pared 5 bases from V and 6 bases from J, leaving 11 bases between. CDR3 length: 13 residues. From germline, CDR1 is SGHTA and CDR2 FQGTGA. CDR3 bases: TGTGCCAGCAGCCCAACCTCTAGCAATGAGCAGTTCTTC. Protein: CASSPTSSNEQFF.

The chain couples TRBV4-2 to TRBJ1-1; TRBD1 might be the D (6 bases). This CDR3 comprises 16 residues. V was clipped by 3 bases and J by 2 bases, with 16 bases between them. Germline CDR1 LGHNA, CDR2 YNFKEQ. DNA of the CDR3: TGTGCCAGCAGCCAGGACCCCTTCAGGGGCAACACTGAAGCTTTCTTT. Translating gives CASSQDPFRGNTEAFF.

The chain is built from TRBV10-3 and TRBJ2-1; no reliable D call. V was trimmed by 7 bases and J by 7 bases, leaving 14 bases between them. The CDR3 is 13 residues long. In germline, CDR1 is ENHRY, CDR2 SYGVKD. The CDR3 bases are TGTGCCATCAATGGCGATACTAAAAATGAGCAGTTCTTC. Translation: CAINGDTKNEQFF.

The DNA for the CDR3 is TGCGCCAGCAGCACGGGACAGGAGAAAGAGACCCAGTACTTC. Amino acid sequence: CASSTGQEKETQYF. The chain is built from TRBV5-1 and TRBJ2-5; 8 bases match TRBD1. This CDR3 region has 14 residues. CDR1 and CDR2 (germline): SGHRS, YFSETQ. Trimming cost V 4 bases and J 3 bases; bases outside gene matches: 5.

The chain couples TRBV21-1 to TRBJ2-7; the table's D call TRBD2 went unverified against the DNA. TRBV21-1 is given as a pseudogene. This CDR3 spans 20 amino acids. CDR3 DNA: TGTGCCAGCAGCAAAGGTCCCACGGGGCTAGCGGGAGCCTCCTCCTACGAGCAGTACTTC. The encoded protein is CASSKGPTGLAGASSYEQYF.

The chain is built from TRBV6-1 and TRBJ2-1, with a weak D call TRBD1 (5 bases). Between the trimmed V and J ends, which lost 6 bases and 5 bases, there was a span of 14 bases. Germline CDR1 reads MNHNS; CDR2 reads SASEGT. The CDR3 length is 14 residues. CDR3 DNA: TGTGCCAGCAGCCCGCTGGACATTAACAATGAGCAGTTCTTC. It yields the protein CASSPLDINNEQFF.

The chain is built from TRBV6-5 and TRBJ1-1; tentative D call: TRBD1 (6 bases). The length of the CDR3 is 15 residues. Germline assignment: CDR1 MNHEY and CDR2 SVGAGI. Trimming removed 6 bases from V and 0 bases from J, with 14 bases in between. The CDR3 region has the DNA TGTGCCAGCAGCCTCACCGGGGGGCTGAACACTGAAGCTTTCTTT. Translation gives CASSLTGGLNTEAFF.

In the case of this clone: One junction end disagrees with the germline gene, perhaps due to a read error. The genes are TRBV5-6 and TRBJ1-1; D perhaps matches TRBD1 (6 bases). This CDR3 comprises 12 residues. CDR1 is SGHDT and CDR2 is YYEEEE in the germline V gene. CDR3 coding DNA: TGTGCCAGCGGCTTAGGGGGGGATCAAGCTTTCTTT. Amino acid sequence: CASGLGGDQAFF. Filled out from reference TRBV5-6 and TRBJ1-1, the complete variable domain reads DAGVTQSPTHLIKTRGQQVTLRCSPKSGHDTVSWYQQALGQGPQFIFQYYEEEERQRGNFPDRFSGHQFPNYSSELNVNALLLGDSALYLCASGLGGDQAFFGQGTRLTVV.

The rearrangement links TRBV15 to TRBJ2-7, with a weak D call TRBD1 (6 bases). This CDR3 contains 14 residues. The germline gives CDR1 LNHNV, CDR2 YYDKDF (reference sequence). V was pared by 5 bases and J by 4 bases, with 15 bases between. CDR3: CATSVPGQKYEQYF. CDR3 coding DNA: TGTGCCACCAGCGTCCCGGGACAAAAATACGAGCAGTACTTC.

The chain has TRBV9 and TRBJ2-7; D unclear. Germline V gene data show CDR1 as SGDLS and CDR2 as YYNGEE. V was trimmed by 4 bases and J by 0 bases, leaving 8 bases between them. This CDR3 is 13 amino acids long. CDR3 residues: CASSPRISYEQYF. CDR3 coding DNA: TGTGCCAGCAGCCCGAGGATCTCCTACGAGCAGTACTTC.

V is TRBV5-4 and J is TRBJ2-1; tentatively, D is TRBD1 (6 bases). From germline, CDR1 is SGHNT and CDR2 YYREEE (reference sequence). Trimming cost V 2 bases and J 3 bases, with 12 bases left between them. The CDR3 spans 15 residues. CDR3: CASSFGRGDYNEQFF. DNA for the CDR3: TGTGCCAGCAGCTTTGGCAGGGGAGACTACAATGAGCAGTTCTTC.

The V call is TRBV7-2, the J call TRBJ2-1; 8 positions match TRBD2. The germline V gene encodes CDR1 SGHTA and CDR2 FQGNSA. CDR3 size: 14 residues. The J segment lost 15 bases and the V segment lost 4 bases, leaving 14 bases of the junction unmatched. In nucleotides, the CDR3 is TGTGCCAGCAGCTGGGACCCGGGGGGGGGCCCAGGGTTCTTC. Translated, it gives CASSWDPGGGPGFF.

The chain combines TRBV28 with TRBJ2-4; weak D call: TRBD1 (6 bases). V lost 4 bases, J lost 1 base, and 11 bases lay in between. CDR1 and CDR2 (germline): MDHEN, SYDVKM. This CDR3 region has 15 residues. For the CDR3, the DNA is TGTGCCAGCAGTTCCTCAGGGGAGGCCAAAAACATTCAGTACTTC. It encodes CASSSSGEAKNIQYF.

The chain is built from TRBV10-3 and TRBJ1-2, with a weak D call TRBD1 (6 bases). Deletions cut 8 bases from V and 0 bases from J, with 13 bases between. Per germline, CDR1 ENHRY and CDR2 SYGVKD. This CDR3 comprises 14 residues. The CDR3 here is CAIGAGETNYGYTF. The DNA of the CDR3 is TGTGCCATCGGGGCAGGGGAGACTAACTATGGCTACACCTTC.

V gene TRBV7-8 combines with J gene TRBJ1-5; no firm D call. Trimming took 2 bases from V and 3 from J, leaving 8 bases between them. The CDR3 has 14 residues. Germline CDR1 reads SGHVS; CDR2 reads FQNEAQ. The CDR3 DNA reads TGTGCCAGCAGCTTATTGGCAGTCAATCAGCCCCAGCATTTT. This gives the protein CASSLLAVNQPQHF.

This clone was seen once. The chain employs TRBV13 and TRBJ2-7; a weak D match, TRBD2 (5 bases). CDR3 length: 15 residues. V was trimmed by 3 bases and J by 1 base, leaving 13 bases between them. Germline values: CDR1 PRHDT, CDR2 FYEKMQ (reference sequence). The CDR3 spells CASSFTAGGSYEQYF. CDR3 nucleotide sequence: TGTGCCAGCAGCTTCACCGCTGGCGGGTCCTACGAGCAGTACTTC.

V is TRBV6-5 and J is TRBJ2-5; unclear D gene. The length of the CDR3 is 15 residues. The V end lost 0 bases, the J end lost 2 bases, and 10 bases lay between the germline ends. Germline values: CDR1 MNHEY, CDR2 SVGAGI. Here the CDR3 reads CASSYSGSIQETQYF. For the CDR3, the DNA is TGTGCCAGCAGTTACTCGGGCAGCATTCAAGAGACCCAGTACTTC.

The chain recombines TRBV5-8 with TRBJ1-5, with TRBD1 matching 7 bases. The J segment lost 9 bases and the V segment lost 0 bases, leaving 0 bases of the junction unmatched. The CDR3 contains 12 residues. Germline V gene lookup returns CDR1 SGHTS and CDR2 YDEGEE. The CDR3 protein is CASSLEGAPQHF. The CDR3 DNA is TGTGCCAGCAGCTTGGAGGGGGCGCCCCAGCATTTT.